Included here is one T cell receptor beta chain sequence, with context. Its binding antigen is unknown. It has no much larger one-base neighbor in the sample; base qualities were not kept. Instrument on record: Illumina HiSeq 1500. The raw public reads went through TCRdb reprocessing: fastp at Q25, MiXCR clone calling, in-frame beta chains kept. Every CDR3 protein is listed once, alongside the most common genes and DNA of its rows. The sample table lists more than 300,000 distinct CDR3 sequences, about 35% of them with a count of one. The ten biggest clones cover 13% of the sample. The entry originates in a study of T cell repertoires in cytomegalovirus infection (dated by TCRdb to about 2019). About the investigation overall: Alongside well-studied HLA-B-restricted epitopes, the peptide stimulations were aimed at recently identified HLA-C-restricted CMV epitopes, whose presentation resists viral immunomodulation. Donor HLA type was relevant to the analysis, as public TCR beta signatures indicated carriage of CMV infection together with the matching HLA type.

On the study overall, not on this receptor specifically: In both this cohort and an independent cohort of approximately 350 donors, the cumulative frequency of public TCR beta family members distinguished carriers of CMV infection plus the relevant HLA type. In the ex vivo response, HLA-C-restricted CMV-specific TCR beta clonotypes were dominant, and in two of eight donors the single most frequent clonotype came from this HLA-C-restricted group.

The sample's treatment or condition, from its label and the paper: in vitro stimulation with specific CMV peptide epitopes to enrich CMV-specific T cells. CDR1 MNHNS and CDR2 SASEGT were looked up in the germline V gene. The CDR3 sequence holds 14 residues, the cysteine and phenylalanine included. Only the CDR3 DNA is retained, 42 bases long and in frame from the first base. Relative to germline, V is missing 6 bases and J is missing 6 bases, with 7 bases of the junction outside any gene match. This receptor was obtained from a human donor in good health (CMV status not recorded). Some clones in this sample may be carry-over from other donors' samples. The rearrangement joined TRBV6-1 to TRBJ1-4; TRBD1 aligns with 7 central bases. The sample in question was cultured PBMCs, obtained from culture after CMV antigen stimulation. The sequenced DNA: TGTGCCAGCAGCCGGGGGACAGAGTATGAAAAACTGTTTTTT. Its coded protein is CASSRGTEYEKLFF.